The source of this T cell receptor beta chain is a study of blood T cell repertoires in COVID-19. Study overall: Samples taken during acute and convalescent COVID-19 were collected in the United States, Italy and Spain.

TCRdb's copy holds only in-frame clones and misses some; the assay was immunoSEQ multiplex PCR. This table has about 190,000 clones, over 75% appearing once. CDR3 size: 17 residues. Germline V gene sequence: CDR1 LNHNV, CDR2 YYDKDF (reference sequence). Losses at the gene ends were 1 base for V and 1 base for J; bases not matched to a gene: 7. The sequenced sample consisted of peripheral blood. This TCR was sampled from a woman of 80 years or more with active or convalescent COVID-19. The chain uses TRBV15 and TRBJ1-3, with 7 bases matching TRBD1. DNA for the CDR3: TGTGCCACCAGCAGAGCTGGACAGGAAAGGTCTGGAAACACCATATATTTT. Translating it yields CATSRAGQERSGNTIYF. The full variable domain, in which reference TRBV15 and TRBJ1-3 provide the parts outside the CDR3, is DAMVIQNPRYQVTQFGKPVTLSCSQTLNHNVMYWYQQKSSQAPKLLFHYYDKDFNNEADTPDNFQSRRPNTSFCFLDIRSPGLGDTAMYLCATSRAGQERSGNTIYFGEGSWLTVV.